Sequencing of this T cell receptor (beta chain) was carried out in a study of beta chain features in type 1 diabetes. This clone has a handful of counts. CDR1 is ENHRY and CDR2 is SYGVKD in the germline V gene. The CDR3 length is 14 residues. Since all of the isolated RNA was reverse transcribed, expressed TCRB transcripts were what got sequenced. The assay was immunoSEQ multiplex PCR, and TCRdb's table has in-frame clones only and misses some. This sample carries some 150,000 clones, roughly 48% of them seen once, and the ten largest clones take roughly 0.4%. Sample: Tregs from blood. The origin of this receptor is a man younger than 35 in good health. The chain recombines TRBV10-3 with TRBJ2-5; TRBD1 matches at 8 bases. The end of the DNA aligns better with TRBJ2-7, so the J call may be wrong. The CDR3 here is CAITRDRPSYEQYF. For the CDR3, the DNA is TGTGCCATCACCCGGGACAGGCCCTCCTACGAGCAGTACTTC.